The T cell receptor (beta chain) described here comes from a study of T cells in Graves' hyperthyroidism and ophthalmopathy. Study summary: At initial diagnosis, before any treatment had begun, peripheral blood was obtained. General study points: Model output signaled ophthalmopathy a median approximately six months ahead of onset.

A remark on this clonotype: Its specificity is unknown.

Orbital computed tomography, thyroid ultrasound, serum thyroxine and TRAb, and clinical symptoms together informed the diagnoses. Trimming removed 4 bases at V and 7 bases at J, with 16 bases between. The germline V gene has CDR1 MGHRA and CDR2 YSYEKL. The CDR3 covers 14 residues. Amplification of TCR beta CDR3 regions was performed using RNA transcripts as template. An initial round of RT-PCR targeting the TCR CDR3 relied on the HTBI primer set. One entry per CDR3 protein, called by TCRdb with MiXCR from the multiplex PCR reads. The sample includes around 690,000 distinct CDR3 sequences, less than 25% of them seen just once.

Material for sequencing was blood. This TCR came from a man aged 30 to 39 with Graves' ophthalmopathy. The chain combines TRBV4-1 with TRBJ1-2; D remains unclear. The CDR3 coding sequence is TGCGCCAGCAGCCCCTGTTTGCGCATCTGTGGCTACACCTTC. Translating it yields CASSPCLRICGYTF.